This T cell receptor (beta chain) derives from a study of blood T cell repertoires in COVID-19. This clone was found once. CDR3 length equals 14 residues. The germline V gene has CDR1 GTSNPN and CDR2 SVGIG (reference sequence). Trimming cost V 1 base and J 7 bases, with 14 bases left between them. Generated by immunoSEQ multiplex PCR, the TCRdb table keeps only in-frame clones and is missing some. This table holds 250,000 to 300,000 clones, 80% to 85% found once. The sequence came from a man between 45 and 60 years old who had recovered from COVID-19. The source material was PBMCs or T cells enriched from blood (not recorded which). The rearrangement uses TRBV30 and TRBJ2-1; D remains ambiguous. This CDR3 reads CAWSGSMVRNEQFF. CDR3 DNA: TGTGCCTGGAGTGGGTCGATGGTACGGAATGAGCAGTTCTTC.